These T cell receptor beta chains were read from a single sample in a study of blood T cells in healthy people across ages. One entry per CDR3 protein, called by TCRdb with MiXCR from the 5' RACE reads. The profile shows 1.5 million to 1.8 million distinct CDR3 sequences, approximately 42% of them singletons. Sequencing was carried out using blood. The receptors here all came from a woman in her late teens or twenties in good health. The CDR3 runs from the conserved cysteine through the conserved F or W. The D gene is left open where the match is weak. Some rows have no size entry. The others give once, few or many, or a class for an expanded clone.

size,V,D,J,DNA,CDR3
.,TRBV6-6,.,TRBJ1-5,TGTGCCAGCCAGGGACAAAATAGCAATCAGCCCCAGCATTTT,CASQGQNSNQPQHF
few,TRBV7-2,.,TRBJ2-5,TGTGCCAGCACCTTAGGTCCCAAAAGGGAGACCCAGTACTTC,CASTLGPKRETQYF
.,TRBV6-5,.,TRBJ2-4,TGTGCCAGTGGAGGGGGCAACATTCAGTACTTC,CASGGGNIQYF
few,TRBV28,.,TRBJ1-6,TGTGCCAGCATCCAGGATGTTGGGTATAATTCACCCCTCCACTTT,CASIQDVGYNSPLHF
few,TRBV11-2,TRBD1,TRBJ2-1,TGTGCCAGCAGCTCCTCGACAGGGCAATACAATGAGCAGTTCTTC,CASSSSTGQYNEQFF
.,TRBV27,.,TRBJ1-2,TGTGCCAGCAGTTCGGGAATCAGCTATGGCTACACCTTC,CASSSGISYGYTF
.,TRBV29-1,.,TRBJ2-7,TGCAGCGTTGGGGTTATCGGGTTCGAGCAGTACTTC,CSVGVIGFEQYF
.,TRBV6-5,.,TRBJ2-7,TGTGCCAGCAGTTCCGTGCGGACTCGGGACGAGCAGTACTTC,CASSSVRTRDEQYF
.,TRBV12-3/TRBV12-4,TRBD2,TRBJ2-5,TGTGCCAGCAAGGTGGCGGGAGGGCCGCGGGAGCAGTACTTC,CASKVAGGPREQYF
.,TRBV6-1,.,TRBJ2-1,TGTGCCAGCAGTGACTTGACAGGTGGGGGGTTCTTC,CASSDLTGGGFF
many,TRBV6-2/TRBV6-3,.,TRBJ2-1,TGTGCCAGCAGTTACTCGAGGGGGAATGAGCAGTTCTTC,CASSYSRGNEQFF
few,TRBV9,TRBD2,TRBJ2-5,TGTGCCAGCAGCGTAGATCCTAGCGGGAGGGCCGGAGAGACCCAGTACTTC,CASSVDPSGRAGETQYF
.,TRBV6-1,.,TRBJ2-1,TGTGCCAGCAGTGAAGGAGGTGCCCTATCCTACAATGAGCAGTTCTTC,CASSEGGALSYNEQFF
.,TRBV7-2,TRBD2,TRBJ2-7,TGTGCCAGCAGCTTAGCCGGGAGGGGCGAGCAGTACTTC,CASSLAGRGEQYF
.,TRBV6-2/TRBV6-3,TRBD2,TRBJ2-1,TGTGCCAGCAGCCCTTGGGACAGGGCCCTATTAGCGGGAGGGTCGTTCCGCCACTACAATGAGCAGTTCTTC,CASSPWDRALLAGGSFRHYNEQFF
.,TRBV7-9,.,TRBJ2-1,TGTGCTAGCAGCTACACCATTGGGACGGGCGGCAATGAGCAGTTCTTC,CASSYTIGTGGNEQFF